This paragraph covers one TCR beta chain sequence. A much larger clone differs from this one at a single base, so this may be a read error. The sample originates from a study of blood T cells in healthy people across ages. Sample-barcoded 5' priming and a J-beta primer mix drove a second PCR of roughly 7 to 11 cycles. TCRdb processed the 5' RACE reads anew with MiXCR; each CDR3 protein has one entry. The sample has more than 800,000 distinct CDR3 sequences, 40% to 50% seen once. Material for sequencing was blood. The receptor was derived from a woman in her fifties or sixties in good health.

This chain's CDR3 is CATIADPRETQFF. Written as DNA, the CDR3 is TGTGCCACCATAGCGGATCCCCGAGAGACCCAGTTCTTC. The chain couples TRBV28 to TRBJ2-5, with D perhaps TRBD2 (6 bases). The closer fit of TRBJ2-1 to the DNA end suggests the J call may be wrong. This CDR3 contains 13 residues. Germline V gene lookup returns CDR1 MDHEN and CDR2 SYDVKM.